This entry lists 32 T cell receptor beta chains sequenced from one sample in a study of monozygotic twins with inflammatory bowel disease. TCRdb reprocessed the 5' RACE reads, with one entry per CDR3 protein and no DNA. Its table records about 160,000 distinct CDR3 sequences. Material: blood. All receptors derive from a human donor with ulcerative colitis or Crohn's disease, or a healthy co-twin of an affected twin (not recorded which).

The chain carries TRBV19 and TRBJ1-5. This CDR3 comprises 14 residues. CDR1 is LNHDA, CDR2 SQIVND, per germline (reference sequence). The CDR3 is CASSILYSNQPQHF.

The chain uses TRBV11-3 and TRBJ2-3. This CDR3 is built from 15 residues. Germline V gives CDR1 SGHNT, CDR2 YENEEA. The CDR3: CASSLTRLSTDTQYF.

The genes are TRBV2 and TRBJ2-5; the TRBD2 assignment by TCRdb is unverifiable without DNA. The CDR3 covers 15 residues. The germline V gene has CDR1 SNHLY and CDR2 FYNNEI. The CDR3 protein is CASSEAAGPQETQYF. Full variable domain (missing parts from reference TRBV2 and TRBJ2-5): EPEVTQTPSHQVTQMGQEVILRCVPISNHLYFYWYRQILGQKVEFLVSFYNNEISEKSEIFDDQFSVERPDGSNFTLKIRSTKLEDSAMYFCASSEAAGPQETQYFGPGTRLLVL.

The chain links TRBV11-3 to TRBJ2-7. The CDR3 consists of 15 residues. Germline-derived CDR1 and CDR2 are SGHNT and YENEEA. CDR3 sequence reads: CASSLGPTPSYEQYF.

The V call is TRBV5-1, the J call TRBJ2-7; the TCRdb D gene call, TRBD1, has no DNA to confirm it. The CDR3 extends over 11 amino acids. CDR1 and CDR2 (germline): SGHRS, YFSETQ. The CDR3 spells CASSWGTGQYF. Variable domain in full (rest from reference TRBV5-1 and TRBJ2-7): KAGVTQTPRYLIKTRGQQVTLSCSPISGHRSVSWYQQTPGQGLQFLFEYFSETQRNKGNFPGRFSGRQFSNSRSEMNVSTLELGDSALYLCASSWGTGQYFGPGTRLTVT.

This chain links TRBV28 with TRBJ2-1; the TCRdb D gene call, TRBD2, has no DNA to confirm it. CDR3 length: 19 amino acids. Germline loops: CDR1 MDHEN, CDR2 SYDVKM. The CDR3 loop is CASSPPAGLAGAFRGEQFF.

V gene TRBV5-1 combines with J gene TRBJ2-1; TCRdb selects TRBD2, and the lack of DNA leaves this call unchecked. CDR3 length equals 16 residues. In germline, CDR1 is SGHRS, CDR2 YFSETQ. The CDR3 protein is CASSPLTSGRRNEQFF.

This chain joins TRBV5-6 and TRBJ2-1; TCRdb returns TRBD2, unconfirmable since there is no DNA. The CDR3 runs 15 residues. The germline gives CDR1 SGHDT, CDR2 YYEEEE. CDR3 loop: CASRSRLAAYNEQFF.

The rearrangement joins TRBV19 to TRBJ1-5; absent DNA, TCRdb's TRBD1 call cannot be checked. Germline V gene data show CDR1 as LNHDA and CDR2 as SQIVND (reference sequence). CDR3 length: 15 residues. CDR3 in amino acids: CASSSGDRPIQPQHF.

This chain links TRBV10-3 with TRBJ1-2. The CDR3 covers 12 residues. CDR1 and CDR2 from the germline V gene are ENHRY and SYGVKD. The CDR3: CAISSERVGSLF.

CDR3 sequence: CASSPLSGVPGELFF. The chain combines TRBV18 with TRBJ2-2; TCRdb lists TRBD1, though no DNA is available to test this call. The CDR3 sequence is 15 residues long. In germline, CDR1 is KGHSH, CDR2 LQKENI.

The CDR3 reads CASSHHGASGTSSYEQYF. This rearrangement joins TRBV4-1 to TRBJ2-7; TCRdb names TRBD2, which stays unverified in the absence of DNA. The CDR3 consists of 18 residues. Per germline, CDR1 MGHRA and CDR2 YSYEKL.

The chain joins TRBV20-1 to TRBJ1-2. The CDR3 consists of 12 residues. Germline CDR1 DFQATT, CDR2 SNEGSKA (reference sequence). CDR3 residues: CSAPRGGDGYTF.

The chain links TRBV7-7 to TRBJ2-5; there is no DNA to check the TCRdb D call of TRBD1. The CDR3 spans 13 residues. Germline CDR1 SSHAT, CDR2 FNYEAQ (reference sequence). CDR3 protein: CASRQTGLETQYF.

The gene calls are TRBV30 and TRBJ1-6. The CDR3 has 17 residues. Germline CDR1 GTSNPN, CDR2 SVGIG (reference sequence). The chain's CDR3 is CAWSGRMLSSYNSPLHF.

The chain recombines TRBV6-6 with TRBJ2-6. The CDR3 totals 14 residues. Per the germline V gene, CDR1 is MNHNY and CDR2 is SVGAGI (reference sequence). Here the CDR3 reads CASRTISGANVLTF.

The chain employs TRBV27 and TRBJ1-4; TCRdb reports TRBD1, a call that lacks DNA to check it against. This CDR3 is built from 12 residues. Germline CDR1 MNHEY, CDR2 SMNVEV (reference sequence). The chain's CDR3 is CASSELGGKLFF.

The rearrangement links TRBV6-5 to TRBJ2-5; the D call of TRBD1 rests on TCRdb alone, since no DNA is present to check it. This CDR3 is built from 14 residues. In germline, CDR1 is MNHEY, CDR2 SVGAGI. CDR3 sequence: CASSYSLPGETQYF.

This chain links TRBV3-1 with TRBJ2-2; TCRdb indicates TRBD2, and absent DNA this call remains unverified. CDR1 LGHDT and CDR2 YNNKEL come from the germline V gene (reference sequence). The CDR3 contains 16 residues. CDR3 loop: CASSLSSGRSTGELFF.

The genes are TRBV11-1 and TRBJ2-1; the TCRdb call, TRBD1, lacks DNA for checking. The CDR3 totals 17 residues. From germline, CDR1 is SGHAT and CDR2 FQDESV (reference sequence). The CDR3: CASSPYRRGHGYNEQFF.

The gene calls are TRBV4-3 and TRBJ2-1; lacking DNA, the TRBD1 call made by TCRdb goes unchecked. This CDR3 has 15 amino acids. Germline assignment: CDR1 LGHNA and CDR2 YSLEER. CDR3 loop: CASSQGQGFYNEQFF.

The V and J genes are TRBV29-1 and TRBJ2-2. Germline CDR1 SQVTM, CDR2 ANQGSEA. The CDR3 length is 12 residues. CDR3: CSVYGEGGELFF.

The gene calls are TRBV25-1 and TRBJ2-2; TCRdb outputs TRBD1, but without DNA this stays unchecked. The CDR3 has 14 amino acids. Germline lookup yields CDR1 MGHDK and CDR2 SYGVNS. The CDR3 loop reads CASRARLNTGELFF.

This chain joins TRBV28 and TRBJ1-4; TCRdb indicates TRBD1, and absent DNA this call remains unverified. This CDR3 contains 15 residues. Germline CDR1 and CDR2: MDHEN and SYDVKM. CDR3 sequence reads: CASSSRTGGRKKLFF.

The CDR3 spells CASIRAGTTKETQYF. The V gene is TRBV6-1, the J gene TRBJ2-5; TCRdb proposes TRBD1, but this gene call is untestable without DNA. The CDR3 is 15 residues long. Germline-derived CDR1 and CDR2 are MNHNS and SASEGT.

The chain has TRBV29-1 and TRBJ2-6. This CDR3 is built from 13 residues. Germline loops: CDR1 SQVTM, CDR2 ANQGSEA. This chain's CDR3 is CSVDGAGANVLTF.

The chain recombines TRBV9 with TRBJ1-2. Germline-derived CDR1 and CDR2 are SGDLS and YYNGEE. This CDR3 contains 14 residues. CDR3 protein: CASSVGSSSYGYTF.

This chain connects TRBV7-2 to TRBJ2-5; TCRdb indicates TRBD2, and absent DNA this call remains unverified. Looked up from germline, CDR1 is SGHTA and CDR2 is FQGNSA. The CDR3 covers 16 residues. The CDR3 sequence is CASSPGLAGVAETQYF.

This chain uses TRBV24-1 with TRBJ1-1. This CDR3 comprises 13 residues. The germline V gene encodes CDR1 KGHDR and CDR2 SFDVKD. CDR3 loop: CATKSGINTEAFF.

The V call is TRBV6-2 or TRBV6-3, the J call TRBJ2-1; TCRdb outputs TRBD2, but without DNA this stays unchecked. The length of the CDR3 is 14 residues. Per germline, CDR1 MNHEY and CDR2 SVGEGT. This CDR3 is CASRFGTIYNEQFF.

The chain joins TRBV4-3 to TRBJ2-7; TCRdb outputs TRBD1, but without DNA this stays unchecked. CDR3 length: 14 residues. CDR1 LGHNA and CDR2 YSLEER come from the germline V gene. The CDR3 loop is CASSQGQGAGEQYF.

V gene TRBV6-5 combines with J gene TRBJ2-5; TCRdb's D gene call, TRBD1, goes unchecked for lack of DNA. This CDR3 has 16 residues. The V gene's germline CDR1 is MNHEY and CDR2 SVGAGI. CDR3: CASSYSSPPEGETQYF.